Given below is one T cell receptor (beta chain) in context. The antigen is unknown. Only in-frame clones appear in the TCRdb table, and some are missing; sequencing was by immunoSEQ multiplex PCR. The sample lists fewer than 90,000 clones, roughly 84% occurring once. The data are from a study of cytomegalovirus exposure and HLA in healthy donors. Broader study findings: Within the 130 or so validation repertoires, first-cohort TCR clusters tended to co-occur, according to a later analysis.

The CDR3 has 15 residues. V shed 1 base and J shed 2 bases, with 12 bases lying between them. Germline-derived CDR1 and CDR2 are GTSNPN and SVGIG (reference sequence). V gene TRBV30 combines with J gene TRBJ1-3, with D possibly matching TRBD1 (6 bases). Sequenced material: PBMCs. The sequence was obtained from a young woman in good health and CMV-seropositive. This CDR3 reads CAWSAPTGPGNTIYF. The CDR3, as DNA: TGTGCCTGGAGTGCCCCCACAGGGCCTGGAAACACCATATATTTT.